These 32 T cell receptor beta chains came from one sample sequenced in a study of blood T cell repertoires in COVID-19. Here immunoSEQ multiplex PCR was the method, and the copy in TCRdb shows in-frame clones only, minus some. The table shows 200,000 or so clones, with roughly four fifths occurring only once. The sample consisted of peripheral blood. These receptor sequences come from a woman aged 60-75 years with acute or convalescent COVID-19.

The CDR3 protein is CASSEGQAIYGYTF. The CDR3, as DNA: TGTGCCAGCAGTGAGGGACAGGCCATCTATGGCTACACCTTC. The chain uses TRBV6-1 and TRBJ1-2; 8 bases map to TRBD1. The CDR3 is 14 residues long. Trimming at V came to 3 bases and at J to 4 bases, leaving 4 bases not matched to a gene. CDR1 MNHNS and CDR2 SASEGT come from the germline V gene.

This chain connects TRBV20-1 to TRBJ2-7, with 8 bases lining up with TRBD2. CDR1 and CDR2 (germline): DFQATT, SNEGSKA (reference sequence). CDR3 length: 14 amino acids. The V segment lost 3 bases and the J segment 3 bases; nucleotides outside the gene matches: 7. CDR3 DNA: TGCAGTGCTAGTAGGACTAGCATAGTCTACGAGCAGTACTTC. Protein: CSASRTSIVYEQYF.

This clone was detected only once. The chain joins TRBV20-1 to TRBJ2-5, with D possibly TRBD1 on 6 matching bases. CDR3 length: 14 amino acids. Trimming pared 3 bases from V and 5 bases from J, leaving 16 bases between. Germline CDR1 is DFQATT and CDR2 is SNEGSKA (reference sequence). CDR3 DNA sequence: TGCAGTGCTAGTTGGGACACAAGGAGGGAGACCCAGTACTTC. This translates into CSASWDTRRETQYF.

This chain connects TRBV13 to TRBJ2-7; 9 bases agree with TRBD2. The CDR3 has 14 amino acids. V was pared by 5 bases and J by 6 bases, with 8 bases of the junction left unmatched. Germline loops: CDR1 PRHDT, CDR2 FYEKMQ (reference sequence). CDR3 protein: CASSARGLAPEQYF. The CDR3 bases are TGTGCCAGCAGCGCCAGGGGACTAGCACCCGAGCAGTACTTC.

The genes are TRBV28 and TRBJ1-4; D is undetermined. The CDR3 loop spans 14 amino acids. V lost 6 bases, J lost 8 bases, and 16 bases lay in between. Germline V CDR1 and CDR2: MDHEN, SYDVKM. The CDR3 region has the DNA TGTGCCAGCAGGTTTACAGTCTTAAACGAAAAACTGTTTTTT. It codes for CASRFTVLNEKLFF.

The chain uses TRBV4-2 and TRBJ2-5, with a weak D call TRBD2 (5 bases). The CDR3 runs to 13 residues. Germline V gives CDR1 LGHNA, CDR2 YNFKEQ. V lost 7 bases and J lost 5, with 14 bases in between. CDR3 region: CASTNGLQETQYF. CDR3 DNA sequence: TGTGCCAGCACGAATGGACTGCAGGAGACCCAGTACTTC.

V is TRBV3-1 (or the pseudogene TRBV3-2) and J is TRBJ2-3; possibly TRBD2 for D (6 bases). This CDR3 has 14 amino acids. Germline values: CDR1 LGHDT, CDR2 YNNKEL (reference sequence). Trimming shortened V by 1 base and J by 2 bases, and 7 bases separated the two germline ends. Here the CDR3 DNA reads TGTGCCAGCAGCCAAGGACTAGTCACAGATACGCAGTATTTT. Translating gives CASSQGLVTDTQYF.

The V call is TRBV3-1 (or the pseudogene TRBV3-2), the J call TRBJ1-2, with 7 bases aligning to TRBD1. The germline CDR1 and CDR2 sequences are LGHDT and YNNKEL (reference sequence). V trimming: 2 bases; J trimming: 4 bases; junction bases outside the gene matches: 7. The CDR3 is 15 amino acids. CDR3 nucleotide sequence: TGTGCCAGCAGCCAACTACGACAGGGAATCTATGGCTACACCTTC. Its protein product is CASSQLRQGIYGYTF.

The CDR3 loop reads CATRDRDRGKAFF. The CDR3 DNA is TGTGCCACCAGAGACCGGGACAGGGGAAAAGCTTTCTTT. The chain carries TRBV24-1 and TRBJ1-1; 10 bases map to TRBD1. The V segment lost 7 bases and the J segment 9 bases; nucleotides outside the gene matches: 7. This CDR3 comprises 13 residues. Germline CDR1 and CDR2: KGHDR and SFDVKD.

The chain employs TRBV4-3 and TRBJ1-2, with 8 nucleotides matching TRBD1. The CDR3 is 15 residues long. V gave up 1 base and J gave up 5 bases; unmatched junction bases: 6. The germline V gene has CDR1 LGHNA and CDR2 YSLEER. The CDR3 DNA is TGCGCCAGCAGCCAAGGGGACAGGCCGGTTTATGGCTACACCTTC. Protein: CASSQGDRPVYGYTF.

This clone was recorded many times. Other nucleotide sequences from this sample produce the same CDR3. V usage is TRBV18 and J usage is TRBJ1-3, with 8 bases lining up with TRBD1. The trim removed 3 bases at V and 1 base at J, leaving 11 bases unmatched. CDR1 and CDR2 (germline): KGHSH, LQKENI. The CDR3 loop spans 18 amino acids. The CDR3 region is CASSPPSGTGHSGNTIYF. Here the CDR3 DNA reads TGTGCCAGCTCACCTCCGTCCGGGACAGGACATTCTGGAAACACCATATATTTT.

This clone appeared a few times. The identical CDR3 is also encoded by other nucleotide sequences in the sample. The chain carries TRBV13 and TRBJ1-6, with D possibly TRBD1 on 5 matching bases. The CDR3 contains 14 residues. Germline V lookup: CDR1 PRHDT, CDR2 FYEKMQ (reference sequence). Trimming took off 0 bases at V and 6 bases at J, with 6 bases between the two ends. As DNA, the CDR3 is TGTGCCAGCAGCTTAGGGCAGGGTAATTCACCCCTCCACTTT. Its protein product is CASSLGQGNSPLHF.

This chain connects TRBV5-8 to TRBJ1-5; D uncertain. The CDR3 is made up of 18 amino acids. Trimming stripped 4 bases from V and 0 bases from J, with 20 bases between. The germline CDR1 and CDR2 sequences are SGHTS and YDEGEE. The CDR3 reads CASSGGRREDYSNQPQHF. The CDR3 nucleotides read TGTGCCAGCAGCGGCGGGAGGAGGGAGGATTATAGCAATCAGCCCCAGCATTTT.

V is TRBV6-5 and J is TRBJ1-2, with TRBD1 identical over 7 bases. Per germline, CDR1 MNHEY and CDR2 SVGAGI. Unmatched junction bases numbered 14, after V lost 6 bases and J lost 7 bases. CDR3 length: 15 amino acids. CDR3 sequence: CASRGTVSQGGGYTF. Here the CDR3 DNA reads TGTGCCAGCAGGGGGACAGTATCCCAGGGGGGTGGCTACACCTTC.

V usage is TRBV2 and J usage is TRBJ2-1; 8 bases map to TRBD2. This CDR3 comprises 14 residues. The V and J ends lost 4 bases and 9 bases, in that order; junction bases with no gene match: 8. Per germline, CDR1 SNHLY and CDR2 FYNNEI. DNA of the CDR3: TGTGCCAGCAGTGCACGGGGGGGATCAATTGAGCAGTTCTTC. It specifies CASSARGGSIEQFF.

The chain is built from TRBV7-9 and TRBJ2-7, with a tentative D call TRBD2 (6 bases). The V end lost 4 bases, the J end lost 1 base, and 17 bases lay between the germline ends. CDR3 length equals 16 residues. Germline V gene lookup returns CDR1 SEHNR and CDR2 FQNEAQ (reference sequence). As DNA, the CDR3 is TGTGCCAGCAGCTCCTTGCGCTTGGGAGGTTCCTACGAGCAGTACTTC. Encoded protein: CASSSLRLGGSYEQYF. Full variable domain (outside the CDR3, taken from reference TRBV7-9 and TRBJ2-7): DTGVSQNPRHKITKRGQNVTFRCDPISEHNRLYWYRQTLGQGPEFLTYFQNEAQLEKSRLLSDRFSAERPKGSFSTLEIQRTEQGDSAMYLCASSSLRLGGSYEQYFGPGTRLTVT.

The chain combines TRBV7-9 with TRBJ1-2; TRBD1 matches at 10 bases. CDR3 length equals 14 residues. Per germline, CDR1 SEHNR and CDR2 FQNEAQ (reference sequence). V gave up 5 bases and J gave up 8 bases; unmatched junction bases: 8. CDR3 DNA: TGTGCCAGCAGCGAGACAGGGGGCCTGGGAGGCTACACCTTC. The encoded protein is CASSETGGLGGYTF.

The chain links TRBV9 to TRBJ2-3, with D perhaps TRBD2 (7 bases). Trimming removed 2 bases from V and 7 bases from J, with 11 bases in between. The CDR3 runs 13 residues. CDR1 is SGDLS, CDR2 YYNGEE, per germline. The CDR3 bases are TGTGCCAGCAGCGTGGGGGGGGCCAATACGCAGTATTTT. It is translated as CASSVGGANTQYF.

The rearrangement uses TRBV27 and TRBJ1-3; possible D gene TRBD1, 5 bases. Germline-derived CDR1 and CDR2 are MNHEY and SMNVEV (reference sequence). The ends were cut back, 6 bases at V and 3 bases at J, with 15 bases in the middle. The CDR3 has 15 residues. CDR3 sequence (DNA): TGTGCCAGCAGCCCATTCGGGGGTGGTGGAAACACCATATATTTT. It codes for CASSPFGGGGNTIYF.

The gene calls are TRBV7-2 and TRBJ1-1; no clear D. CDR3 length equals 16 residues. Germline V gene sequence: CDR1 SGHTA, CDR2 FQGNSA. With 5 bases removed from V and 0 bases from J, the gap between germline ends came to 16 bases. The chain's CDR3 is CASSPNGVSMNTEAFF. CDR3 coding DNA: TGTGCCAGCAGCCCCAACGGGGTATCCATGAACACTGAAGCTTTCTTT.

The CDR3: CASSQAPGGERELFF. CDR3 sequence (DNA): TGTGCCAGCAGCCAAGCCCCGGGCGGGGAGCGGGAGCTGTTTTTT. The J gene is TRBJ2-2, the V gene TRBV4-2; perhaps TRBD2 as D (6 bases). The CDR3 runs 15 residues. V was clipped by 1 base and J by 9 bases, with 15 bases between them. The V gene's germline CDR1 is LGHNA and CDR2 YNFKEQ.

The chain is built from TRBV10-3 and TRBJ2-3; D is uncertain. V lost 3 bases, J lost 3 bases, and 19 bases lay in between. This CDR3 is 17 amino acids long. Looked up from germline, CDR1 is ENHRY and CDR2 is SYGVKD. CDR3 in DNA: TGTGCCATCAGTGAATTTTCACTGAAATCGGGTACAGATACGCAGTATTTT. The encoded protein is CAISEFSLKSGTDTQYF.

In DNA, the CDR3 is TGTGCCAGCAGCGACGACAGGGTATACAATGAGCAGTTCTTC. Protein sequence: CASSDDRVYNEQFF. This chain links TRBV5-6 with TRBJ2-1; the match to TRBD1 covers 7 bases. J lost 4 bases, V lost 4 bases, and 5 bases had no gene match. CDR3 length: 14 amino acids. CDR1 is SGHDT and CDR2 is YYEEEE in the germline V gene.

The chain carries TRBV3-1 (or the pseudogene TRBV3-2) and TRBJ2-7, with 7 bases identical to TRBD2. Germline loops: CDR1 LGHDT, CDR2 YNNKEL (reference sequence). The CDR3 extends over 15 amino acids. V trimming: 4 bases; J trimming: 3 bases; junction bases outside the gene matches: 9. CDR3 in DNA: TGTGCCAGCAGCCGGGGAGGGGCCCCGATCTACGAGCAGTACTTC. Its translation: CASSRGGAPIYEQYF.

The genes are TRBV7-9 and TRBJ2-7; 8 bases agree with TRBD2. CDR1 and CDR2 from the germline V gene are SEHNR and FQNEAQ (reference sequence). The V segment lost 1 base and the J segment 3 bases; nucleotides outside the gene matches: 2. This CDR3 is 14 amino acids long. The CDR3 coding sequence is TGTGCCAGCAGCTTAGGGGGACTAGTCTACGAGCAGTACTTC. This sequence encodes CASSLGGLVYEQYF.

The chain carries TRBV12-3 or TRBV12-4 and TRBJ2-3; 9 nucleotides match TRBD1. The CDR3 loop spans 13 amino acids. V shed 5 bases and J 15 bases; nucleotides not matched to a gene: 12. CDR3 DNA: TGTGCCAGCAGTCCGTCCCGGGACAGGGAACTATATTTT. Its protein is CASSPSRDRELYF.

The chain links TRBV3-1 (or the pseudogene TRBV3-2) to TRBJ1-1; TRBD1 is a possible D gene (5 bases). This CDR3 contains 14 residues. Trimming left V 4 bases short and J 1 base short, with 10 bases between. Germline values: CDR1 LGHDT, CDR2 YNNKEL (reference sequence). Written as DNA, the CDR3 is TGTGCCAGCAGCCGGAGACAGCGGAACACTGAAGCTTTCTTT. Its protein is CASSRRQRNTEAFF.

The genes are TRBV6-1 and TRBJ1-3; D not resolved. Trimming pared 3 bases from V and 4 bases from J, leaving 10 bases between. Germline values: CDR1 MNHNS, CDR2 SASEGT. The CDR3 has 14 residues. In DNA form, the CDR3 reads TGTGCCAGCAGTGACAGGATCGTCGGAAACACCATATATTTT. Translating it yields CASSDRIVGNTIYF.

In this sample, this clone turned up a few times. The chain has TRBV10-3 and TRBJ1-5; tentative D call: TRBD1 (6 bases). Trimming took 0 bases from V and 0 from J, leaving 6 bases between them. CDR1 and CDR2 (germline): ENHRY, SYGVKD. The CDR3 length is 15 residues. The CDR3 loop reads CAISESGHSNQPQHF. The CDR3 DNA follows: TGTGCCATCAGTGAGTCGGGACATAGCAATCAGCCCCAGCATTTT.

The gene calls are TRBV2 and TRBJ1-2; possible D gene TRBD1, 5 bases. CDR3 length: 12 residues. Trimming removed 10 bases from V and 4 bases from J, with 13 bases in between. Per the germline V gene, CDR1 is SNHLY and CDR2 is FYNNEI. The CDR3, as DNA: TGTGCCAACCAGGGACTTCGCTATGGCTACACCTTC. Its translation is CANQGLRYGYTF.

A word on this clone: This sample includes further DNA sequences coding for the same CDR3. The V call is TRBV30, the J call TRBJ2-2; possible D gene TRBD1, 6 bases. Germline-derived CDR1 and CDR2 are GTSNPN and SVGIG (reference sequence). Trimming pared 3 bases from V and 5 bases from J, leaving 7 bases between. CDR3 length equals 12 residues. The CDR3 sequence: CAWSRGTGELFF. In nucleotides, the CDR3 is TGTGCCTGGAGCAGGGGAACCGGGGAGCTGTTTTTT. Full variable domain (missing parts from reference TRBV30 and TRBJ2-2): SQTIHQWPATLVQPVGSPLSLECTVEGTSNPNLYWYRQAAGRGLQLLFYSVGIGQISSEVPQNLSASRPQDRQFILSSKKLLLSDSGFYLCAWSRGTGELFFGEGSRLTVL.

The chain recombines TRBV7-8 with TRBJ1-1; D ambiguous. Trimming shortened V by 2 bases and J by 3 bases, and 13 bases separated the two germline ends. Germline CDR1 SGHVS, CDR2 FQNEAQ. CDR3 length: 15 residues. The CDR3 here is CASSLSKGGHTEAFF. The CDR3 DNA reads as TGTGCCAGCAGCTTATCCAAGGGAGGGCACACTGAAGCTTTCTTT.